These T cell receptor beta chains were read from a single sample in a study of cytotoxic CD8 clonotypes in ibrutinib-treated CLL. The table came from immunoSEQ multiplex PCR; TCRdb's copy has only in-frame clones and leaves some out. The sample carries a few hundred thousand clones, about 61% recorded once. Sequencing used PBMCs, obtained after 36 months of ibrutinib treatment. The receptors were sampled from a human donor with chronic lymphocytic leukemia. The CDR3 runs from the conserved cysteine through the conserved F or W. The order of the fields is clone size, D gene, J gene, V gene, CDR3 DNA, CDR3 protein. A D gene is named only where the DNA matches it firmly. Not every row has a clone size; where given, it reads once, few, many or a size class.

NA NA TRBJ1-4 TRBV28 TGTGCCAGCAGTTTGCGGGCAACTAATGAAAAACTGTTTTTT CASSLRATNEKLFF
NA NA TRBJ2-7 TRBV21-1 TGTGCCAGCAGCAAAGCCCGGGACAACGGGGACCCCTACGAGCAGTACTTC CASSKARDNGDPYEQYF
few NA TRBJ2-7 TRBV7-6 TGTGCCAGCAGCCCAAACCGAGGGGGTGCGTCCGAGCAGTACTTC CASSPNRGGASEQYF
NA NA TRBJ2-1 TRBV7-9 TGTGCCAGCAGCCCTAGTTGGGGCGCCTACAATGAGCAGTTCTTC CASSPSWGAYNEQFF
NA NA TRBJ2-5 TRBV11-2 TGTGCCAGCAGTCCTCCCGGGGTGCGGGTCCGAACCCAGTACTTC CASSPPGVRVRTQYF
NA NA TRBJ2-1 TRBV7-3 TGTGCCAGCAGCCGGGATACCCTTCCCTACAATGAGCAGTTCTTC CASSRDTLPYNEQFF
NA NA TRBJ2-1 TRBV9 TGTGCCAGCAGCGCCTTATACAATGAGCAGTTCTTC CASSALYNEQFF
NA NA TRBJ2-5 TRBV18 TGTGCCAGCTCACCAATGAGGAAAGAGACCCAGTACTTC CASSPMRKETQYF
NA TRBD1 TRBJ2-3 TRBV5-8 TGTGCCAGCAGCTTGACAGGGGTGACAGATACGCAGTATTTT CASSLTGVTDTQYF
NA TRBD2 TRBJ2-5 TRBV4-1 TGCGCCAGCAGCCAAGACCCAACACTAGCGGGAGGGCCAGAGACCCAGTACTTC CASSQDPTLAGGPETQYF
NA TRBD1 TRBJ1-1 TRBV7-9 TGTGCCAGCAGGGACACAGGGGGCAGGACTGAAGCTTTCTTT CASRDTGGRTEAFF
NA NA TRBJ2-3 TRBV18 TGTGCCAGCTCACCAGACCCTGGGAGAGGTACAGATACGCAGTATTTT CASSPDPGRGTDTQYF
NA NA TRBJ1-2 TRBV19 TGTGCCAGTAGTATAGTGGCAGGGACTTATGGCTACACCTTC CASSIVAGTYGYTF
NA TRBD2 TRBJ2-5 TRBV7-6 TGTGCCAGCAGCTTACGATTGGGAGGGGAGACCCAGTACTTC CASSLRLGGETQYF
few TRBD1 TRBJ1-5 TRBV19 TGTGCCAGTAGTATCCGGGGACAGGGCACAAATCAGCCCCAGCATTTT CASSIRGQGTNQPQHF
few NA TRBJ2-7 TRBV5-1 TGCGCCAGCAGCTCCTCCACAGGGACCTACGAGCAGTACTTC CASSSSTGTYEQYF
NA NA TRBJ1-5 TRBV10-3 TGTGCCATCAGTGAGGGGAATCAGCCCCAGCATTTT CAISEGNQPQHF
NA NA TRBJ1-4 TRBV5-1 TGCGCCAGCAGCTTGGGGAACGGCGAACTGTTTTTT CASSLGNGELFF
few NA TRBJ2-7 TRBV13 TGTGCCAGCAGCTTAGGGACGTCACGCAATGGGGAGCAGTACTTC CASSLGTSRNGEQYF
NA TRBD1 TRBJ2-3 TRBV18 TGTGCCAGCTCAACGGGACAGGGGCGTCATACGCAGTATTTT CASSTGQGRHTQYF
once NA TRBJ2-7 TRBV6-5 TGTGCCAGCAGTGAAGGAAGAACCTACGAGCAGTACTTC CASSEGRTYEQYF
NA TRBD1 TRBJ2-2 TRBV10-2 TGCGCCAGCAGTGGGCGCCTTCCGGGACAGGGAACCGGGGAGCTGTTTTTT CASSGRLPGQGTGELFF
NA NA TRBJ1-2 TRBV6-6 TGTGCCAGCACCGAGCCGCAGGGAATCGGCTACACCTTC CASTEPQGIGYTF
NA NA TRBJ1-2 TRBV9 TGTGCCAGCAGCGTAGCCGAGGGGCCCACCCGGGGCTACACCTTC CASSVAEGPTRGYTF
NA NA TRBJ2-3 TRBV27 TGTGCCAGCAGTTTTATACGTAAGGGCACAGATACGCAGTATTTT CASSFIRKGTDTQYF
few NA TRBJ2-7 TRBV28 TGTGCCAGCAGTTTTGATGAGCAGTACTTC CASSFDEQYF
NA TRBD2 TRBJ2-7 TRBV18 TGTGCCAGCTCACCGCGGGGGGCCCCCGAGCAGTACTTC CASSPRGAPEQYF
NA TRBD1 TRBJ1-6 TRBV2 TGTGCCAGCGGGACAGGGAGCTCCTATAATTCACCCCTCCACTTT CASGTGSSYNSPLHF
NA NA TRBJ2-2 TRBV2 TGTGCCACCCATTGGAGGGATTCAGGACCCGGGGAGCTGTTTTTT CATHWRDSGPGELFF
NA TRBD1 TRBJ2-5 TRBV18 TGTGCCAGCTCACCAGGGACAGCCCAAGAGACCCAGTACTTC CASSPGTAQETQYF
NA NA TRBJ1-1 TRBV25-1 TGTGCCAGCAGTGAGACTGGATACACTGAAGCTTTCTTT CASSETGYTEAFF
NA NA TRBJ2-7 TRBV9 TGTGCCAGCAGCGTAGCGGTTGGGGCGTCGGAGCAGTACTTC CASSVAVGASEQYF
NA TRBD2 TRBJ2-7 TRBV4-1 TGCGCCAGCAGCCAAGACGTCCTAGCGGGAGGCTACGAGCAGTACTTC CASSQDVLAGGYEQYF
NA TRBD1 TRBJ2-5 TRBV12-5 TGTGCTAGTGGTTTGGCATCCGGGACAGGGGGGCAAGAGACCCAGTACTTC CASGLASGTGGQETQYF
many NA TRBJ1-2 TRBV20-1 TGCAGTGCTAGGACTAACTATGGCTACACCTTC CSARTNYGYTF
NA NA TRBJ2-2 TRBV11-3 TGTGCCAGCAGCGCCAGGTTTCTTGCCGGGGAGCTGTTTTTT CASSARFLAGELFF
few TRBD1 TRBJ2-7 TRBV19 TGTGCCAGTAGTTCCCGGACAGGGATAACCTACGAGCAGTACTTC CASSSRTGITYEQYF
NA NA TRBJ2-5 TRBV10-1 TGCGCCAGCAGTGATGTTCCCGGGACAACAGTCGAAGAGACCCAGTACTTC CASSDVPGTTVEETQYF
few NA TRBJ1-2 TRBV4-1 TGCGCCAGCAGCCAAGCTCTTATGGACTATGGCTACACCTTC CASSQALMDYGYTF
NA NA TRBJ1-5 TRBV29-1 TGCAGCGTTCGGGGGACGGAATTGGACAATCAGCCCCAGCATTTT CSVRGTELDNQPQHF
NA NA TRBJ2-3 TRBV11-2 TGTGCCAGCAGCCGGTCAAGGAACACAGATACGCAGTATTTT CASSRSRNTDTQYF
NA TRBD2 TRBJ2-1 TRBV5-6 TGTGCCAGCAGCGGCGGGACTATTCCGTTCTTC CASSGGTIPFF
few NA TRBJ1-2 TRBV5-1 TGCGCCAGCAGCTTGGCCGAGGCTAACTATGGCTACACCTTC CASSLAEANYGYTF
once TRBD1 TRBJ2-3 TRBV5-5 TGTGCCAGCAGCTCCGGGACAGGGGGTTCCCTCACAGATACGCAGTATTTT CASSSGTGGSLTDTQYF
NA NA TRBJ2-3 TRBV2 TGTGCCAGCAGTCCGAAGGTAGCCACAGATACGCAGTATTTT CASSPKVATDTQYF
NA TRBD1 TRBJ1-4 TRBV11-2 TGTGCCAGCAGCTTAGCAGGGGGTGCTAATGAAAAACTGTTTTTT CASSLAGGANEKLFF
few NA TRBJ2-1 TRBV4-3 TGCGCCAGCAGCCAAGATGGGCTAATGGAGCAGTTCTTC CASSQDGLMEQFF
NA TRBD1 TRBJ2-3 TRBV11-2 TGTGCCAGCAGCATTCCGGGACAGAGCACAGATACGCAGTATTTT CASSIPGQSTDTQYF
NA NA TRBJ2-1 TRBV2 TGTGCCAGCGTTCGAGGGGGAACCTCCTACAATGAGCAGTTCTTC CASVRGGTSYNEQFF
NA NA TRBJ2-5 TRBV9 TGTGCCAGCAGCGGTGGTGGGGGGCTCCAAGAGACCCAGTACTTC CASSGGGGLQETQYF
NA TRBD1 TRBJ1-2 TRBV5-8 TGTGCCAGCAGCACCCGGACAGGGAGCTATGGCTACACCTTC CASSTRTGSYGYTF
NA NA TRBJ1-1 TRBV6-6 TGTGCCAGCAGTTACTCATCCACAGGGACAAGCTCGTTCTTT CASSYSSTGTSSFF